These T cell receptor beta chains were read from a single sample in a study of blood T cell repertoires in COVID-19. Clones were read by immunoSEQ multiplex PCR, and TCRdb kept only the in-frame ones, dropping some. The table records some 200,000 clones, about nine tenths of them present only once. Sequenced: PBMCs or T cells enriched from blood (not recorded which). These receptors were obtained from a middle-aged woman with acute COVID-19. CDR3s include the opening cysteine and the closing phenylalanine or tryptophan. Fields, in order: D gene, clone size, V gene, J gene, CDR3 protein, CDR3 DNA. D genes are given only for firm matches. Some rows mark clone size as missing; the rest say once, few, many or name a class of expanded clone.

>-|-|TRBV6-2/TRBV6-3|TRBJ2-2
CASSRTNTGELFF
TGTGCCAGCAGTCGAACTAACACCGGGGAGCTGTTTTTT
>-|-|TRBV7-2|TRBJ2-5
CASGRRRGGDQETQYF
TGTGCCAGCGGCCGTCGGAGGGGGGGGGACCAAGAGACCCAGTACTTC
>-|-|TRBV19|TRBJ1-5
CASSIWASNQPQHF
TGTGCCAGTAGTATATGGGCCAGCAATCAGCCCCAGCATTTT
>-|-|TRBV27|TRBJ1-5
CASSLDLRTQHF
TGTGCCAGCAGTCTCGACCTGAGGACCCAGCATTTT
>-|-|TRBV27|TRBJ2-3
CASSLSRASSTDTQYF
TGTGCCAGCAGTTTATCGCGGGCCTCTAGCACAGATACGCAGTATTTT
>TRBD1|-|TRBV13|TRBJ1-5
CASSFGQGGQPQHF
TGTGCCAGCAGCTTCGGTCAGGGGGGACAGCCCCAGCATTTT
>TRBD1|-|TRBV18|TRBJ1-3
CASSPDRGHGNTIYF
TGTGCCAGCTCTCCCGACAGGGGTCATGGAAACACCATATATTTT
>TRBD1|-|TRBV6-1|TRBJ1-2
CASREDREGYTF
TGTGCCAGCAGAGAAGACAGGGAAGGCTACACCTTC
>TRBD1|-|TRBV6-5|TRBJ1-1
CASSARGRLTEAFF
TGTGCCAGCAGCGCCAGGGGGCGACTCACTGAAGCTTTCTTT
>TRBD2|few|TRBV4-1|TRBJ2-7
CASSRGTSTYEQYF
TGCGCCAGCAGCCGGGGGACTAGCACCTACGAGCAGTACTTC
>-|-|TRBV11-3|TRBJ2-1
CASSLASLSYNEQFF
TGTGCCAGCAGCTTAGCGTCCCTCTCCTACAATGAGCAGTTCTTC
>-|-|TRBV9|TRBJ1-1
CASSVHLGADTEAFF
TGTGCCAGCAGCGTTCATCTGGGGGCTGACACTGAAGCTTTCTTT
>TRBD2|-|TRBV6-5|TRBJ2-1
CAGGVYYNEQFF
TGTGCCGGGGGGGTTTACTACAATGAGCAGTTCTTC
>-|-|TRBV12-3/TRBV12-4|TRBJ1-2
CASSSRGDGYTF
TGTGCCAGCTCCAGCAGGGGAGATGGCTACACCTTC
>-|-|TRBV7-9|TRBJ2-5
CASSRGGQDRETQYF
TGTGCCAGCAGCCGCGGGGGGCAGGACAGGGAGACCCAGTACTTC
>TRBD2|-|TRBV10-1|TRBJ2-1
CASSESGARYNEQFF
TGCGCCAGCAGTGAGAGCGGGGCCCGATACAATGAGCAGTTCTTC
>TRBD1|-|TRBV4-1|TRBJ1-1
CASSQGTGLNTEAFF
TGCGCCAGCAGCCAAGGGACAGGTTTGAACACTGAAGCTTTCTTT
>-|-|TRBV2|TRBJ2-2
CASSPPPPGNTGELFF
TGTGCCAGCAGTCCACCACCCCCGGGGAACACCGGGGAGCTGTTTTTT
>TRBD1|-|TRBV5-1|TRBJ1-1
CASSPPDRATEAFF
TGCGCCAGCAGCCCCCCCGACAGGGCGACTGAAGCTTTCTTT
>-|-|TRBV18|TRBJ1-2
CASSPPSGFHGYTF
TGTGCCAGCTCACCACCCTCAGGGTTTCATGGCTACACCTTC
>TRBD2|-|TRBV27|TRBJ2-1
CASSLSRGGYNEQFF
TGTGCCAGCAGTTTATCGCGGGGGGGCTACAATGAGCAGTTCTTC
>TRBD1|-|TRBV7-3|TRBJ2-1
CASRAGTGVYNEQFF
TGTGCCAGCAGGGCCGGGACAGGGGTTTACAATGAGCAGTTCTTC
>-|-|TRBV7-8|TRBJ1-5
CASSSDGSNQPQHF
TGTGCCAGCAGCTCAGACGGGAGCAATCAGCCCCAGCATTTT
>TRBD1|-|TRBV2|TRBJ1-2
CASRAYWWDRENGYTF
TGTGCCAGCAGAGCATACTGGTGGGACAGGGAAAATGGCTACACCTTC
>-|-|TRBV25-1|TRBJ2-3
CASRQINTQYF
TGTGCCAGCAGGCAGATCAATACGCAGTATTTT
>-|-|TRBV5-6|TRBJ1-1
CASSSTWTHTTEAFF
TGTGCCAGCAGCTCGACCTGGACACACACCACTGAAGCTTTCTTT
>-|-|TRBV5-4|TRBJ1-2
CASSLGVGVYGYTF
TGTGCCAGCAGCTTGGGAGTAGGGGTGTATGGCTACACCTTC
>-|-|TRBV9|TRBJ1-2
CASSPSRGPHGYTF
TGTGCCAGCAGCCCAAGCAGGGGCCCACACGGCTACACCTTC
>-|-|TRBV27|TRBJ1-4
CASSSSLRGKEKLFF
TGTGCCAGCAGTTCATCCCTGCGGGGAAAGGAAAAACTGTTTTTT
>-|-|TRBV7-8|TRBJ1-4
CASSLYRVDEKLFF
TGTGCCAGCAGCTTATACAGGGTGGATGAAAAACTGTTTTTT
>-|-|TRBV6-2/TRBV6-3|TRBJ1-3
CASSFSTATGNTIYF
TGTGCCAGCAGTTTTTCGACAGCCACGGGAAACACCATATATTTT
>-|-|TRBV5-1|TRBJ2-1
CASSFAGAIDNEQFF
TGCGCCAGCAGCTTCGCGGGGGCGATAGACAATGAGCAGTTCTTC
>TRBD2|few|TRBV4-3|TRBJ2-7
CASSQGSGGAYEQYF
TGCGCCAGCAGCCAAGGTAGCGGGGGGGCCTACGAGCAGTACTTC
>-|-|TRBV2|TRBJ2-1
CASRGTSSYNEQFF
TGTGCCAGCCGCGGTACGAGCTCCTACAATGAGCAGTTCTTC
>-|-|TRBV6-5|TRBJ1-1
CASRPKWEHTEAFF
TGTGCCAGCAGGCCCAAATGGGAGCACACTGAAGCTTTCTTT
>-|once|TRBV3-1/TRBV3-2|TRBJ2-3
CASSQTSEGDTQYF
TGTGCCAGCAGCCAAACGAGCGAGGGGGACACGCAGTATTTT
>TRBD1|once|TRBV4-2|TRBJ1-4
CASSRGQGGLGEKLFF
TGTGCCAGCAGCCGAGGACAGGGGGGACTTGGTGAAAAACTGTTTTTT
>-|few|TRBV7-6|TRBJ2-2
CASSSLNTGELFF
TGTGCCAGCAGCTCCTTAAACACCGGGGAGCTGTTTTTT
>TRBD2|once|TRBV6-5|TRBJ2-2
CASTGGTGELFF
TGTGCCAGCACGGGGGGGACCGGGGAGCTGTTTTTT
>-|-|TRBV18|TRBJ1-2
CASSPVGGEPSNGYTF
TGTGCCAGCTCACCAGTGGGGGGAGAACCTTCCAACGGCTACACCTTC
>TRBD2|-|TRBV4-2|TRBJ2-1
CASSQEGSGGANEQFF
TGTGCCAGCAGCCAAGAGGGAAGCGGGGGGGCAAATGAGCAGTTCTTC
>-|-|TRBV6-6|TRBJ1-2
CASSSEGDYGYTF
TGTGCCAGCAGTTCGGAGGGTGACTATGGCTACACCTTC
>-|once|TRBV3-1/TRBV3-2|TRBJ1-1
CASSQGNQAFF
TGTGCCAGCAGCCAAGGTAATCAAGCTTTCTTT
>-|-|TRBV5-6|TRBJ1-1
CASSLLSNTEAFF
TGTGCCAGCAGCTTGTTGTCAAACACTGAAGCTTTCTTT
>-|-|TRBV2|TRBJ1-6
CASRTQGTATEPLHF
TGTGCCAGCAGGACCCAGGGAACTGCCACTGAACCCCTCCACTTT
>-|-|TRBV5-1|TRBJ1-2
CASSTSGGDGYTF
TGCGCCAGCAGCACCTCGGGGGGGGATGGCTACACCTTC
>TRBD1|-|TRBV19|TRBJ2-3
CASTRDRGRSNTQYF
TGTGCCAGTACCCGGGACAGGGGTAGGTCGAATACGCAGTATTTT
>TRBD1|-|TRBV7-2|TRBJ2-3
CASSSDRGWTDTQYF
TGTGCCAGCAGCTCGGACAGGGGTTGGACAGATACGCAGTATTTT
>-|once|TRBV19|TRBJ1-2
CASSQGYGYTF
TGTGCCAGTTCGCAGGGTTATGGCTACACCTTC
>TRBD1|-|TRBV4-1|TRBJ1-3
CASSHETTGAGNTIYF
TGCGCCAGCAGCCATGAAACTACAGGGGCTGGAAACACCATATATTTT
>-|-|TRBV7-2|TRBJ2-7
CASSPGLISYEQYF
TGTGCCAGCAGCCCAGGACTGATCTCCTACGAGCAGTACTTC
>TRBD1|-|TRBV6-2/TRBV6-3|TRBJ1-5
CASSYRPGGSPQHF
TGTGCCAGCAGTTACCGGCCAGGGGGAAGCCCCCAGCATTTT
>-|-|TRBV19|TRBJ1-6
CASSTSEGVSNSPLHF
TGTGCCAGTAGTACTTCTGAGGGGGTTTCCAATTCACCCCTCCACTTT
>TRBD1|few|TRBV27|TRBJ1-5
CASSPGTGIKPQHF
TGTGCCAGCAGTCCCGGGACAGGGATTAAGCCCCAGCATTTT